These T cell receptor beta chains were read from a single sample in a study of identical twins. TCRdb reprocessed the 5' RACE reads via MiXCR and lists one record per CDR3 protein. The table records about 520,000 distinct CDR3 sequences, under 25% of them present only once. The same sample was also studied in work on T cells expressing NK-cell markers.

The specimen sequenced was CD4+ T cells sorted from blood. These receptors all stem from a woman between 18 and 29 years old in good health. Each CDR3 is given with its conserved first and last residue. Fields, in order: D gene, clone size, J gene, V gene, CDR3 protein, CDR3 DNA. A D gene is named only where the DNA matches it firmly. Some rows mark clone size as missing; the rest say once, few, many or name a class of expanded clone.

NA,NA,TRBJ2-7,TRBV20-1,CSAREEDYEQYF,TGCAGTGCTAGGGAGGAGGACTACGAGCAGTACTTC
NA,NA,TRBJ2-3,TRBV7-8,CASSSPWTGSSTDTQYF,TGTGCCAGCAGCTCTCCTTGGACGGGCTCTAGCACAGATACGCAGTATTTT
TRBD1,few,TRBJ1-1,TRBV12-3/TRBV12-4,CASSFRTGVLKAFF,TGTGCCAGCAGTTTCCGGACAGGCGTCTTAAAAGCTTTCTTT
NA,few,TRBJ1-2,TRBV29-1,CSVSYRAANYGYTF,TGCAGCGTTTCCTACAGGGCCGCTAACTATGGCTACACCTTC
TRBD2,few,TRBJ2-1,TRBV3-1,CASSQVLAGPYNEQFF,TGTGCCAGCAGCCAAGTTCTAGCGGGACCCTACAATGAGCAGTTCTTC
TRBD2,few,TRBJ2-1,TRBV5-1,CASSLVPSGGYNEQFF,TGCGCCAGCAGTTTGGTCCCTAGCGGGGGGTACAATGAGCAGTTCTTC
NA,few,TRBJ2-5,TRBV20-1,CSASTLETQYF,TGCAGTGCTAGTACCCTGGAGACCCAGTACTTC
NA,NA,TRBJ2-6,TRBV20-1,CSARVSQPGANVLTF,TGCAGTGCTAGAGTCAGCCAACCTGGGGCCAACGTCCTGACTTTC
NA,few,TRBJ2-1,TRBV5-5,CASSYSQGYFSYNEQFF,TGTGCCAGCAGCTATTCACAGGGTTATTTCTCCTACAATGAGCAGTTCTTC
NA,many,TRBJ2-1,TRBV20-1,CSAREAGARHEQFF,TGCAGTGCTAGAGAAGCAGGGGCCCGGCATGAGCAGTTCTTC
NA,NA,TRBJ2-7,TRBV7-8,CASSLLRGRELEQYF,TGTGCCAGCAGCTTACTCCGGGGCAGGGAACTCGAGCAGTACTTC
NA,few,TRBJ2-1,TRBV20-1,CSARRGPFNEQFF,TGCAGTGCTAGACGCGGACCTTTCAATGAGCAGTTCTTC
TRBD1,NA,TRBJ2-1,TRBV10-3,CAIRDRGPSSYNEQFF,TGTGCCATCAGAGACAGGGGCCCCAGCTCCTACAATGAGCAGTTCTTC
NA,NA,TRBJ2-7,TRBV6-5,CASSSRGGEQYF,TGTGCCAGCAGCTCCCGAGGGGGCGAGCAGTACTTC
TRBD1,NA,TRBJ2-1,TRBV11-3,CASRALQGYNEQFF,TGTGCCAGCAGGGCTTTACAGGGGTACAATGAGCAGTTCTTC
TRBD1,NA,TRBJ2-3,TRBV20-1,CSVRQGTTDTQYF,TGCAGTGTTAGACAGGGGACCACAGATACGCAGTATTTT
TRBD2,NA,TRBJ2-1,TRBV9,CASSVRDYEGNEQFF,TGTGCCAGCAGCGTCCGGGACTACGAGGGGAATGAGCAGTTCTTC
TRBD1,NA,TRBJ2-5,TRBV7-2,CASGQGPETQYF,TGTGCCAGCGGACAGGGACCAGAGACCCAGTACTTC
NA,once,TRBJ1-2,TRBV7-2,CASSLTGNSYGYTF,TGTGCCAGCAGCCTAACCGGGAACAGCTATGGCTACACCTTC
NA,NA,TRBJ2-1,TRBV30,CAWMGGSYNEQFF,TGTGCCTGGATGGGGGGCTCCTACAATGAGCAGTTCTTC
NA,NA,TRBJ2-6,TRBV5-1,CASSLTGSAGANVLTF,TGCGCCAGCAGCTTAACCGGGTCAGCTGGGGCCAACGTCCTGACTTTC
TRBD2,few,TRBJ2-1,TRBV20-1,CSASRLAGAEEQFF,TGCAGTGCTAGTCGACTAGCGGGAGCTGAGGAGCAGTTCTTC